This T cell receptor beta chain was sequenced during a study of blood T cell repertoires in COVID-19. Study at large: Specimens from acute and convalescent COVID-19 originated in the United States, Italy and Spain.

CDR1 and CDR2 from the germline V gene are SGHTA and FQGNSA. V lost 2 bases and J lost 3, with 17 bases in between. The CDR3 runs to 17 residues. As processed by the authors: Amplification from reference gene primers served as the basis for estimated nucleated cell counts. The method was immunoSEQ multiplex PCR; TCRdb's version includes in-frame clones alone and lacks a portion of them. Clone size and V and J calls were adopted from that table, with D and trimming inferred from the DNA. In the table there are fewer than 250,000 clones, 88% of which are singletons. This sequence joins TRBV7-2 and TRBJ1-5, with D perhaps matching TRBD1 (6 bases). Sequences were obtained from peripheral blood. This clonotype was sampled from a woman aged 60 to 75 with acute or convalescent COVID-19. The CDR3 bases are TGTGCCAGCAGCTTATACCCGCCAGGGGTTAACAATCAGCCCCAGCATTTT. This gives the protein CASSLYPPGVNNQPQHF.